This is a list of T cell receptor beta chains from one sample in a study of read filtering for tumor transcriptome and immune sequencing. TCRdb fed the reads into MiXCR, producing one record per CDR3 protein. Counted here are about 86,000 distinct CDR3 sequences, around an eighth occurring once; the ten biggest clones make up 14% to 15%. Sequenced material: a population of CD138-negative cells sorted from bone marrow. These receptors originate from a donor over 35 with multiple myeloma. CDR3s include the opening cysteine and the closing phenylalanine or tryptophan. A D gene is named only where the DNA matches it firmly. Rows give clone size only sometimes, using once, few, many, or a class for an expanded clone.

many	TRBV10-2	TRBJ2-6	TRBD1	15	CASSLQGAGANVLTF	TGCGCCAGCAGTCTACAGGGGGCTGGGGCCAACGTCCTGACTTTC
many	TRBV20-1	TRBJ1-4	-	14	CSASHRDLNEKLFF	TGCAGTGCTAGTCACCGGGACCTCAATGAAAAACTGTTTTTT
-	TRBV5-5	TRBJ2-6	-	18	CASSWAVGSSSGANVLTF	TGTGCCAGCAGCTGGGCGGTGGGCAGTTCCTCTGGGGCCAACGTCCTGACTTTC
many	TRBV2	TRBJ2-1	TRBD2	15	CASTPILAGVNEQFF	TGTGCCAGCACCCCAATCCTAGCGGGAGTGAATGAGCAGTTCTTC
many	TRBV2	TRBJ2-5	-	13	CASSAIGVETQYF	TGTGCCAGCAGTGCGATAGGGGTAGAGACCCAGTACTTC
many	TRBV30	TRBJ1-4	-	11	CAWGPRYGLFF	TGTGCCTGGGGCCCACGGTACGGACTGTTTTTT
many	TRBV6-6	TRBJ2-5	TRBD1	15	CASRDPGTGLETQYF	TGTGCCAGCAGAGATCCCGGGACAGGGCTAGAGACCCAGTACTTC
many	TRBV28	TRBJ2-1	TRBD1	15	CASSRQGATGDERFF	TGTGCCAGCAGTAGGCAGGGGGCGACCGGGGATGAGCGGTTCTTC
many	TRBV20-1	TRBJ2-1	TRBD2	13	CSASTGTKREQFF	TGCAGTGCTAGCACCGGGACTAAGCGTGAGCAGTTCTTC
many	TRBV7-9	TRBJ2-1	TRBD1	16	CASSPLPGQGEDEQFF	TGTGCCAGCAGCCCCTTACCGGGACAGGGGGAAGATGAGCAGTTCTTC
many	TRBV15	TRBJ1-1	-	15	CATSIPAGRNTEAFF	TGTGCCACCAGCATACCGGCAGGGCGGAACACTGAAGCTTTCTTT
many	TRBV6-1	TRBJ1-4	-	14	CASSPGYPNEKLFF	TGTGCCAGCAGTCCAGGGTACCCTAATGAAAAACTGTTTTTT
many	TRBV6-2/TRBV6-3	TRBJ2-1	TRBD2	17	CASSRPLAGGSYNEQFF	TGTGCCAGCAGCCGACCGTTAGCGGGAGGGTCCTACAATGAGCAGTTCTTC
many	TRBV5-1	TRBJ1-2	-	14	CASSTPSGDNGYTF	TGCGCCAGCAGCACCCCCTCAGGGGATAACGGCTACACCTTC
many	TRBV6-2/TRBV6-3	TRBJ1-1	-	14	CASSITQRGTEAFF	TGTGCCAGCAGTATTACCCAACGGGGAACTGAAGCTTTCTTT
many	TRBV29-1	TRBJ2-3	-	12	CSAGVTEDTQYF	TGCAGCGCGGGGGTGACGGAAGATACGCAGTATTTT
many	TRBV7-2	TRBJ2-7	-	13	CASGLVMRGEQYF	TGTGCCAGCGGCCTGGTAATGCGGGGCGAGCAGTACTTC
many	TRBV5-1	TRBJ2-1	TRBD2	16	CASSRVELAGGNEQFF	TGCGCCAGCAGCCGCGTCGAACTAGCGGGAGGGAATGAGCAGTTCTTC
many	TRBV2	TRBJ1-4	-	17	CASRRTDLGTTNEKLFF	TGTGCCAGCAGGAGGACAGACCTTGGGACAACTAATGAAAAACTGTTTTTT
many	TRBV21-1	TRBJ2-1	-	14	CASSKETINNEQFF	TGTGCCAGCAGCAAAGAAACCATTAACAATGAGCAGTTCTTC
many	TRBV28	TRBJ1-4	-	14	CASSFSGGYEKLFF	TGTGCCAGCAGTTTTTCAGGAGGGTATGAAAAACTGTTTTTT
many	TRBV5-1	TRBJ2-7	-	15	CASSLGQGTSYEQYF	TGCGCCAGCAGCTTGGGGCAGGGGACCTCCTACGAGCAGTACTTC
many	TRBV9	TRBJ2-2	-	12	CASSAATGELFF	TGTGCCAGCAGCGCCGCCACCGGGGAGCTGTTTTTT
many	TRBV7-6	TRBJ2-5	-	13	CASTLLEVETQYF	TGTGCCAGCACCTTACTCGAGGTGGAGACCCAGTACTTC
many	TRBV5-1	TRBJ2-1	-	15	CASSFSGASGNEQFF	TGCGCCAGCAGCTTTTCGGGGGCTTCAGGGAATGAGCAGTTCTTC
few	TRBV2	TRBJ2-7	TRBD1	13	CASNPQGAYEQYF	TGTGCCAGCAACCCACAGGGGGCCTACGAGCAGTACTTC
many	TRBV9	TRBJ2-1	-	15	CASSVGTPTYNEQFF	TGTGCCAGCAGCGTCGGGACTCCTACCTACAATGAGCAGTTCTTC
-	TRBV7-9	TRBJ2-5	-	15	CASSLAAGFQETQYF	TGTGCCAGCAGCTTAGCTGCAGGGTTCCAAGAGACCCAGTACTTC
many	TRBV20-1	TRBJ1-6	TRBD1	17	CSAWSTRGVSYNSPLHF	TGCAGTGCTTGGTCCACCAGGGGGGTATCCTATAATTCACCCCTCCACTTT
many	TRBV12-3/TRBV12-4	TRBJ1-2	TRBD1	15	CASSLRTGGNYGYTF	TGTGCCAGCAGTTTGAGGACAGGGGGCAACTATGGCTACACCTTC
many	TRBV29-1	TRBJ1-1	-	17	CSVRDFRGAPGNTEAFF	TGCAGCGTCCGCGACTTCAGGGGCGCCCCCGGAAACACTGAAGCTTTCTTT
many	TRBV29-1	TRBJ1-2	TRBD1	13	CSARSGTAYGYTF	TGCAGCGCGCGCTCCGGGACAGCCTATGGCTACACCTTC
few	TRBV30	TRBJ2-2	-	14	CAWMVGTTIGELFF	TGTGCCTGGATGGTTGGGACAACCATCGGGGAGCTGTTTTTT
many	TRBV5-1	TRBJ2-3	TRBD2	20	CASSLAPGQRLAGNEDTQYF	TGCGCCAGCAGCTTGGCCCCGGGACAACGACTAGCGGGAAATGAAGATACGCAGTATTTT
few	TRBV19	TRBJ2-7	-	13	CASSDGMGYEQYF	TGTGCCAGTAGTGACGGGATGGGGTACGAGCAGTACTTC
many	TRBV3-1	TRBJ1-1	-	14	CASSHPERGGEAFF	TGTGCCAGCAGCCACCCGGAAAGGGGGGGAGAAGCTTTCTTT
-	TRBV4-1	TRBJ2-1	-	15	CASSQAGAGNNEQFF	TGCGCCAGCAGCCAAGCGGGAGCTGGGAACAATGAGCAGTTCTTC
many	TRBV7-3	TRBJ2-3	-	14	CASSLRQRGDTQYF	TGTGCCAGCAGCCTTCGACAGCGCGGGGATACGCAGTATTTT
-	TRBV4-1	TRBJ1-1	-	15	CASSHLTVMNTEAFF	TGCGCCAGCAGCCACCTGACAGTTATGAACACTGAAGCTTTCTTT
many	TRBV29-1	TRBJ2-5	-	14	CSVEGLGAGETQYF	TGCAGCGTTGAAGGGCTTGGGGCGGGAGAGACCCAGTACTTC
many	TRBV29-1	TRBJ1-1	-	16	CSVAGGQVLQMTEAFF	TGCAGCGTTGCGGGGGGGCAGGTGCTACAGATGACTGAAGCTTTCTTT
many	TRBV29-1	TRBJ1-1	-	14	CSVEGSPLDTEAFF	TGCAGCGTTGAGGGGTCCCCTCTGGACACTGAAGCTTTCTTT
many	TRBV28	TRBJ1-2	-	15	CASMGRSPEYYGYTF	TGTGCCAGCATGGGCAGATCCCCTGAGTACTATGGCTACACCTTC
few	TRBV27	TRBJ1-5	-	14	CASSSSRDDQPQHF	TGTGCCAGCAGTTCTTCCCGGGACGATCAGCCCCAGCATTTT
many	TRBV5-1	TRBJ1-1	-	15	CASSFRGGEGGEAFF	TGCGCCAGCAGCTTCCGTGGAGGGGAAGGGGGTGAAGCTTTCTTT
many	TRBV29-1	TRBJ2-2	TRBD2	18	CSARTLAGGPLNTGELFF	TGCAGCGCAAGGACCCTAGCGGGAGGGCCACTTAACACCGGGGAGCTGTTTTTT
many	TRBV6-6	TRBJ2-2	-	13	CASRRDDTGELFF	TGTGCCAGCAGGCGGGACGACACCGGGGAGCTGTTTTTT
many	TRBV12-3/TRBV12-4	TRBJ1-5	-	14	CASRSRGPNQPQHF	TGTGCCAGCAGATCCCGGGGTCCTAATCAGCCCCAGCATTTT
-	TRBV3-1	TRBJ2-2	-	15	CASNQDQLSTGELFF	TGTGCCAGCAACCAAGACCAATTGAGTACCGGGGAGCTGTTTTTT
-	TRBV5-1	TRBJ1-2	-	14	CASSAEPDMSSYTF	TGCGCCAGCAGCGCTGAGCCTGATATGAGTAGCTACACCTTC
many	TRBV30	TRBJ2-1	-	11	CAWSEMAGRFF	TGTGCCTGGAGTGAGATGGCGGGACGGTTCTTC
many	TRBV5-6	TRBJ1-5	-	20	CASSARTGPVIMGSNQPQHF	TGTGCCAGCAGCGCCCGTACGGGACCGGTCATTATGGGTAGCAATCAGCCCCAGCATTTT
-	TRBV20-1	TRBJ1-5	-	16	CSAIRNAGLIYQPQRF	TGCAGTGCTATCAGGAACGCGGGACTGATATATCAGCCCCAGCGTTTT
many	TRBV11-2	TRBJ2-6	TRBD1	19	CASRNLGWDRVTGANVLTF	TGTGCCAGCAGAAACCTAGGATGGGACAGGGTTACTGGGGCCAACGTCCTGACTTTC
few	TRBV21-1	TRBJ2-3	-	16	CASSRTGREGTDTQYF	TGTGCCAGCAGCAGGACAGGACGTGAGGGCACAGATACGCAGTATTTT
many	TRBV9	TRBJ2-1	TRBD2	15	CASSSRGGGIDEQFF	TGTGCCAGCAGCTCAAGAGGCGGGGGGATCGACGAGCAGTTCTTC
many	TRBV2	TRBJ2-1	-	11	CASSPYNEQFF	TGTGCCAGCAGTCCCTACAATGAGCAGTTCTTC